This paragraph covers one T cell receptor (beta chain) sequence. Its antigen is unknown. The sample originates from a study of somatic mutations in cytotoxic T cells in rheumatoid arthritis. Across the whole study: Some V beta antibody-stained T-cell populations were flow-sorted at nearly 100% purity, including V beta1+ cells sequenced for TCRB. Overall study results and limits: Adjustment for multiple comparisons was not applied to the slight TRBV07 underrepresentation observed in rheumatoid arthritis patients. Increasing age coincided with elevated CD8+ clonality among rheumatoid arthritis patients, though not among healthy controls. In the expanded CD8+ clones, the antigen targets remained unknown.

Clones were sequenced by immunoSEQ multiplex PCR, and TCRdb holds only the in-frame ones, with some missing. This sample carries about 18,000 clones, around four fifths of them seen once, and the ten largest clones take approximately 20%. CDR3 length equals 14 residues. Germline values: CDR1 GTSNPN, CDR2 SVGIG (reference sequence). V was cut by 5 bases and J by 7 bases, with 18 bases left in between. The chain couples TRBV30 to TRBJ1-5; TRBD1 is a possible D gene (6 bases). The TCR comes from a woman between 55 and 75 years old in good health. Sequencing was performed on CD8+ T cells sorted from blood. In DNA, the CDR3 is TGTGCCTGGTCGGGGGCAGGGGCGGCACAGCCCCAGCATTTT. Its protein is CAWSGAGAAQPQHF. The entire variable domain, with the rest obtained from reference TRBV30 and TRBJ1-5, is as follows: SQTIHQWPATLVQPVGSPLSLECTVEGTSNPNLYWYRQAAGRGLQLLFYSVGIGQISSEVPQNLSASRPQDRQFILSSKKLLLSDSGFYLCAWSGAGAAQPQHFGDGTRLSIL.